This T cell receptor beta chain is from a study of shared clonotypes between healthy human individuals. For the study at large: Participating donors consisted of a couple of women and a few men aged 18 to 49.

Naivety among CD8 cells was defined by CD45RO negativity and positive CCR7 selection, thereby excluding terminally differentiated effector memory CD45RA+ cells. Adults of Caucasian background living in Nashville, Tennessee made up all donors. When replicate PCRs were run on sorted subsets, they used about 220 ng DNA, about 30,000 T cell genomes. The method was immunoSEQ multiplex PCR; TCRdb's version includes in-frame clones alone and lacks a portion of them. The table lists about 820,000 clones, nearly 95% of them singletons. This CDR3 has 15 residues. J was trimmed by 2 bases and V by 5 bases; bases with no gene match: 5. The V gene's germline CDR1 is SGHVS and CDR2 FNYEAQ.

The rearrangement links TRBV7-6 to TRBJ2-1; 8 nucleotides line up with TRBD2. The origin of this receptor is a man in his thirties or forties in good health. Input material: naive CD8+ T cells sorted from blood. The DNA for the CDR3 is TGTGCCAGCAGCAAAAGCGGGAGTACCTACAATGAGCAGTTCTTC. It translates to CASSKSGSTYNEQFF.